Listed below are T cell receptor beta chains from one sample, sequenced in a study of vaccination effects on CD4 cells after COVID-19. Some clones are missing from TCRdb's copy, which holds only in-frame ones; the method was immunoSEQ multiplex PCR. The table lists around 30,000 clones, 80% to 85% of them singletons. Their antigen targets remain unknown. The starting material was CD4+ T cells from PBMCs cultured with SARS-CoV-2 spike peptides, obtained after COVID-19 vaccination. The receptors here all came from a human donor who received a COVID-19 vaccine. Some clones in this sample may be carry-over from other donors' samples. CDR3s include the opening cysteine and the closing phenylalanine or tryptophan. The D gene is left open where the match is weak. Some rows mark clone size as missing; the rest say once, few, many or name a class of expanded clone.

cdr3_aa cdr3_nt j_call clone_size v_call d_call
CAWSRSYEKLFF TGTGCCTGGAGCCGCTCCTATGAAAAACTGTTTTTT TRBJ1-4 NA TRBV30 NA
CASSSGGVGPYNEQFF TGCGCCAGCAGCTCGGGGGGGGTGGGGCCCTACAATGAGCAGTTCTTC TRBJ2-1 NA TRBV5-1 TRBD2
CASSQTRGKTQYF TGTGCCAGCAGCCAAACCAGGGGGAAGACCCAGTACTTC TRBJ2-5 NA TRBV3-1/TRBV3-2 TRBD1
CASGPGGETQYF TGCGCCAGCGGGCCAGGGGGAGAGACCCAGTACTTC TRBJ2-5 NA TRBV10-1 TRBD1
CASSQDVGDTGNTIYF TGCGCCAGCAGCCAAGATGTAGGTGACACTGGAAACACCATATATTTT TRBJ1-3 medium-sized TRBV4-1 NA
CASKPGTGVKDTQYF TGTGCCAGCAAACCCGGGACAGGGGTGAAAGATACGCAGTATTTT TRBJ2-3 NA TRBV28 TRBD1
CASSRARDYGNEQFF TGCGCCAGCAGCCGAGCCCGGGACTACGGAAATGAGCAGTTCTTC TRBJ2-1 NA TRBV5-1 TRBD2
CASHQRARGNSPLHF TGTGCCAGCCACCAAAGGGCGCGGGGGAATTCACCCCTCCACTTT TRBJ1-6 NA TRBV3-1/TRBV3-2 NA
CASSTTGDGYTF TGTGCCAGTAGTACGACAGGGGACGGCTACACCTTC TRBJ1-2 few TRBV19 TRBD1
CASSVDPSGGRDEQFF TGTGCCAGCAGCGTAGACCCTAGCGGGGGGCGGGATGAGCAGTTCTTC TRBJ2-1 NA TRBV9 TRBD2
CASSQDRGHIQYF TGTGCCAGCAGCCAAGATAGGGGGCACATTCAGTACTTC TRBJ2-4 few TRBV3-1/TRBV3-2 TRBD1
CASKTAYGYTF TGTGCCAGCAAAACAGCCTATGGCTACACCTTC TRBJ1-2 NA TRBV28 NA
CASSQDRGQGSGANVLTF TGCGCCAGCAGCCAAGATAGGGGACAGGGTTCTGGGGCCAACGTCCTGACTTTC TRBJ2-6 NA TRBV4-3 TRBD1
CASSYDRDRVGGYTF TGTGCCAGCAGCTACGATCGGGACAGGGTTGGTGGCTACACCTTC TRBJ1-2 NA TRBV7-2 TRBD1
CASSFETGWGGELFF TGCGCCAGCAGCTTCGAAACAGGGTGGGGCGGGGAGCTGTTTTTT TRBJ2-2 NA TRBV5-1 NA
CASSVAWGPHNEQFF TGTGCCAGCAGCGTAGCGTGGGGGCCTCATAATGAGCAGTTCTTC TRBJ2-1 NA TRBV9 NA
CASSPNMNTEAFF TGTGCCAGCTCACCTAACATGAACACTGAAGCTTTCTTT TRBJ1-1 NA TRBV18 NA
CASSYGRIYGYTF TGTGCCAGCAGCTACGGACGGATCTATGGCTACACCTTC TRBJ1-2 NA TRBV7-2 NA
CASSSQVPGDGYTF TGTGCCAGCAGCTCCCAGGTCCCGGGGGATGGCTACACCTTC TRBJ1-2 NA TRBV5-4 NA
CASSLRQHDGYTF TGTGCCAGCAGTTTGCGGCAACATGATGGCTACACCTTC TRBJ1-2 NA TRBV28 NA
CASKGVNTGELFF TGTGCCAGTAAGGGGGTTAACACCGGGGAGCTGTTTTTT TRBJ2-2 NA TRBV19 NA
CASSQGPRTLNTEAFF TGCGCCAGCAGCCAAGGGCCACGGACCTTGAACACTGAAGCTTTCTTT TRBJ1-1 NA TRBV4-1 NA
CASSVDPSGGGTDTQYF TGTGCCAGCAGCGTAGATCCTAGCGGGGGAGGGACAGATACGCAGTATTTT TRBJ2-3 NA TRBV9 TRBD2
CASSPFSAFYNEQFF TGCGCCAGCAGCCCCTTTTCTGCCTTCTACAATGAGCAGTTCTTC TRBJ2-1 NA TRBV4-3 NA
CASSARQGADEKLFF TGTGCCAGCAGTGCCCGACAGGGGGCGGATGAAAAACTGTTTTTT TRBJ1-4 NA TRBV27 TRBD1
CASSLVSALTHTEAFF TGCGCCAGCAGCTTGGTCTCGGCCCTGACGCACACTGAAGCTTTCTTT TRBJ1-1 NA TRBV5-1 NA
CASSRSGNTDTQYF TGTGCCAGTAGTAGGTCAGGGAACACAGATACGCAGTATTTT TRBJ2-3 few TRBV19 NA
CASSFTLAYQETQYF TGTGCCAGCAGCTTCACGCTAGCGTACCAAGAGACCCAGTACTTC TRBJ2-5 NA TRBV3-1/TRBV3-2 NA
CASSLLGYGQPQHF TGTGCCAGCAGCTTGTTAGGGTATGGGCAGCCCCAGCATTTT TRBJ1-5 NA TRBV5-8 NA
CASSLGSGRTTGELFF TGTGCCAGCAGCTTAGGGTCGGGCAGAACCACCGGGGAGCTGTTTTTT TRBJ2-2 NA TRBV7-3 NA
CASSPLQGGTGELFF TGCGCCAGCAGCCCGCTCCAGGGCGGTACCGGGGAGCTGTTTTTT TRBJ2-2 NA TRBV5-1 NA
CASSYTGLNSPLHF TGTGCCAGCAGTTACACGGGGTTAAATTCACCCCTCCACTTT TRBJ1-6 NA TRBV6-5 NA
CASSSAGTGHFGYTF TGCGCCAGCAGCTCAGCCGGGACAGGGCATTTCGGCTACACCTTC TRBJ1-2 large TRBV5-1 TRBD1
CASRGWTGGKSTGELFF TGTGCCAGCAGGGGGTGGACAGGGGGGAAGTCGACCGGGGAGCTGTTTTTT TRBJ2-2 NA TRBV2 TRBD1
CAINAADYGYTF TGTGCCATCAATGCCGCTGACTATGGCTACACCTTC TRBJ1-2 NA TRBV10-3 NA